This T cell receptor (beta chain) was recorded in a study of blood T cell repertoires in COVID-19. For the study at large: COVID-19 samples collected from the United States, Italy and Spain covered acute and convalescent phases. Sample material is recorded as cDNA or gDNA derived from T cells, B-cell-depleted T cells, or PBMCs.

Unmatched junction bases numbered 2, after V lost 0 bases and J lost 0 bases. The CDR3 consists of 15 residues. Germline V gene lookup returns CDR1 SGHRS and CDR2 YFSETQ. Original processing methods: The assay estimated nucleated cells by amplifying reference gene primers. The assay was immunoSEQ multiplex PCR, and TCRdb's table has in-frame clones only and misses some. V, J and clone size are taken as reported in that table, and D and trimming were inferred from the DNA itself. Among around 190,000 clones listed, 80% were seen once. For this clone: At the DNA level, this CDR3 is encoded by other sequences in the same sample as well.

The source is a man in his 70s with active or convalescent COVID-19. This chain connects TRBV5-1 to TRBJ2-7, with 8 bases lining up with TRBD1. Sample: peripheral blood. In nucleotides, the CDR3 is TGCGCCAGCAGCTTGGCCGGGACAGGCTCCTACGAGCAGTACTTC. Translated, it gives CASSLAGTGSYEQYF.